This T cell receptor beta chain is from a study of cytomegalovirus exposure and HLA in healthy donors. Study-level points and caveats: The authors enumerated 180 or so TCR beta chains as linked to cytomegalovirus. Data from an earlier analysis indicated that most TCR beta V segments were productive either about 90% or about 30% of the time.

In regard to this clone: What it binds is not known.

Vbeta (60) and Jbeta (13) primers were used in the PCR. Measured with immunoSEQ multiplex PCR; TCRdb has only the in-frame clones, and not every one. The table includes more than 150,000 clones, 76% detected once. Between the trimmed V and J ends, which lost 3 bases and 6 bases, there was a span of 12 bases. This CDR3 region has 13 residues. The germline V gene has CDR1 ENHRY and CDR2 SYGVKD. Sequencing input: PBMCs. The rearrangement links TRBV10-3 to TRBJ2-7; D possibly corresponds to TRBD1 (5 bases). The clonotype was recovered from a man younger than 30 in good health and CMV-seronegative. The CDR3 DNA reads TGTGCCATCAGTGACAGGGTATTGGGCGAGCAGTACTTC. Translated, it gives CAISDRVLGEQYF.